What follows are 27 T cell receptor beta chains derived from one specimen sequenced in a study of Ad26.COV2.S vaccination and SARS-CoV-2 variants. Treatment specified: some 19 received Ad26.COV2.S at low or high dose, single or two shots; about 5 received placebo; per-sample allocation not given. Sampling happened 63 days after the first vaccine or placebo injection. The repertoire was sequenced with immunoSEQ multiplex PCR; TCRdb's copy has only in-frame clones and lacks some. This table has about 350,000 clones, around 87% appearing once. Here the sequenced sample was peripheral blood, taken in a trial of Ad26.COV2.S vaccine versus placebo. The receptors here all came from a person between 18 and 65 years old who received the Ad26.COV2.S COVID-19 vaccine or a placebo.

This chain connects TRBV3-1 (or the pseudogene TRBV3-2) to TRBJ2-1; a weak D match, TRBD2 (6 bases). Per germline, CDR1 LGHDT and CDR2 YNNKEL (reference sequence). V lost 6 bases, J lost 3 bases, and 12 bases lay in between. The CDR3 has 14 residues. CDR3 in amino acids: CASSAGINYNEQFF. The CDR3 nucleotides are TGTGCCAGCAGTGCGGGGATTAACTACAATGAGCAGTTCTTC.

The sample holds a few counts of this clone. The V and J genes are TRBV6-5 and TRBJ2-1; 9 positions agree with TRBD1. CDR3 size: 15 residues. J gave up 6 bases and V 6 bases, and 9 bases lay outside the gene matches. CDR1 is MNHEY and CDR2 is SVGAGI in the germline V gene. CDR3 in DNA: TGTGCCAGCAGGAAAGGGACAGGGAGTTTCAATGAGCAGTTCTTC. It encodes CASRKGTGSFNEQFF.

This clone was seen only a few times. The chain links TRBV29-1 to TRBJ1-2, with 9 bases fitting TRBD1. V lost 7 bases to trimming and J lost 5 bases; unmatched junction nucleotides: 2. Germline lookup yields CDR1 SQVTM and CDR2 ANQGSEA. The CDR3 sequence is 11 residues long. The CDR3 protein is CSATGGYGYTF. CDR3 DNA sequence: TGCAGCGCGACAGGGGGGTATGGCTACACCTTC.

The rearrangement links TRBV15 to TRBJ2-7; 9 bases are shared with TRBD1. This CDR3 has 17 amino acids. The V segment lost 4 bases and the J segment 1 base; nucleotides outside the gene matches: 11. Germline-derived CDR1 and CDR2 are LNHNV and YYDKDF (reference sequence). CDR3: CATSKPGQGIWSYEQYF. The CDR3, as DNA: TGTGCCACCAGCAAACCGGGACAGGGTATTTGGTCCTACGAGCAGTACTTC.

The J gene is TRBJ1-2, the V gene TRBV4-3; 12 bases agree with TRBD1. The V gene's germline CDR1 is LGHNA and CDR2 YSLEER. The V segment lost 0 bases and the J segment 8 bases; nucleotides outside the gene matches: 10. This CDR3 has 17 residues. The CDR3 sequence: CASSQERGTGGALGYTF. As DNA, the CDR3 is TGCGCCAGCAGCCAAGAAAGGGGGACAGGGGGCGCGTTGGGCTACACCTTC.

The rearrangement links TRBV30 to TRBJ1-2, with D unclear. Trimming shortened V by 2 bases and J by 0 bases, and 7 bases separated the two germline ends. CDR3 length: 13 residues. CDR1 and CDR2 (germline): GTSNPN, SVGIG (reference sequence). The chain's CDR3 is CAWSPLTNYGYTF. CDR3 DNA sequence: TGTGCCTGGAGTCCTCTTACTAACTATGGCTACACCTTC. Filled out from reference TRBV30 and TRBJ1-2, the complete variable domain reads SQTIHQWPATLVQPVGSPLSLECTVEGTSNPNLYWYRQAAGRGLQLLFYSVGIGQISSEVPQNLSASRPQDRQFILSSKKLLLSDSGFYLCAWSPLTNYGYTFGSGTRLTVV.

The rearrangement joins TRBV5-4 to TRBJ2-3; 10 bases map to TRBD1. Germline-derived CDR1 and CDR2 are SGHNT and YYREEE (reference sequence). J lost 3 bases, V lost 4 bases, and 5 bases had no gene match. CDR3 length: 15 residues. The chain's CDR3 is CASSRPGQGTDTQYF. CDR3 nucleotide sequence: TGTGCCAGCAGCCGACCGGGACAGGGGACAGATACGCAGTATTTT.

This clone has just one count. The chain couples TRBV7-9 to TRBJ1-1; 10 bases are a match to TRBD1. Germline V gene sequence: CDR1 SEHNR, CDR2 FQNEAQ (reference sequence). CDR3 length equals 15 residues. V gave up 5 bases and J gave up 7 bases; unmatched junction bases: 10. CDR3 DNA sequence: TGTGCCAGCAGCCGTCAGAGACAGGGGGCTCTTGAAGCTTTCTTT. It is translated as CASSRQRQGALEAFF.

In its sample, this clone was seen once. This chain joins TRBV6-5 and TRBJ2-5, with 8 bases matching TRBD1. Trimming took 7 bases from V and 4 from J; bases not matched to a gene: 5. CDR3 length: 13 residues. CDR1 is MNHEY, CDR2 SVGAGI, per germline. Written as DNA, the CDR3 is TGTGCCAGCACTTGGACAGGGTTAGAGACCCAGTACTTC. Residues: CASTWTGLETQYF.

The chain links TRBV29-1 to TRBJ2-7; D is perhaps TRBD2 (5 bases). The CDR3 has 13 residues. V was clipped by 3 bases and J by 0 bases, with 9 bases between them. Germline CDR1 reads SQVTM; CDR2 reads ANQGSEA. In DNA form, the CDR3 reads TGCAGCGTTGAGGCGGGTAACTCCTACGAGCAGTACTTC. Translating gives CSVEAGNSYEQYF.

This chain joins TRBV30 and TRBJ1-5; D might be TRBD1 (5 bases). Trimming stripped 0 bases from V and 7 bases from J, with 10 bases between. CDR3 length equals 13 residues. CDR1 is GTSNPN, CDR2 SVGIG, per germline (reference sequence). CDR3 DNA sequence: TGTGCCTGGAGTGTAATGGCAGGGCAGCCCCAGCATTTT. Translated: CAWSVMAGQPQHF.

The rearrangement joins TRBV10-2 to TRBJ2-7, with 9 bases matching TRBD2. Trimming took 6 bases from V and 0 from J; bases not matched to a gene: 3. This CDR3 contains 14 residues. Germline CDR1 WSHSY, CDR2 SAAADI. The CDR3 DNA sequence: TGCGCCAGCAGAATAGCGGGGGACTCCTACGAGCAGTACTTC. Amino acids: CASRIAGDSYEQYF.

The chain employs TRBV4-1 and TRBJ2-3; D ambiguous. Looked up from germline, CDR1 is MGHRA and CDR2 is YSYEKL. This CDR3 has 11 residues. The V end was cut by 3 bases, the J end by 5 bases, with 3 bases between. The CDR3, as DNA: TGCGCCAGCAGCCAGGGAGATACGCAGTATTTT. Encoded protein: CASSQGDTQYF.

The chain couples TRBV10-3 to TRBJ1-1, with 8 bases lining up with TRBD1. CDR1 is ENHRY and CDR2 is SYGVKD in the germline V gene. The V gene end was trimmed by 2 bases and the J gene end by 1 base; junction bases not matched to a gene: 9. CDR3 size: 17 residues. CDR3 amino acids: CAISEAGTGGANTEAFF. The CDR3 region has the DNA TGTGCCATCAGTGAGGCGGGAACAGGGGGAGCGAACACTGAAGCTTTCTTT.

The J gene is TRBJ2-1, the V gene TRBV9; D is perhaps TRBD2 (5 bases). From germline, CDR1 is SGDLS and CDR2 YYNGEE. Trimming left V 0 bases short and J 2 bases short, with 15 bases between. CDR3 length equals 17 residues. CDR3 sequence reads: CASSVASGGYPYNEQFF. The CDR3 nucleotides are TGTGCCAGCAGCGTAGCTTCGGGCGGGTACCCCTACAATGAGCAGTTCTTC.

This sequence joins TRBV3-1 (or the pseudogene TRBV3-2) and TRBJ2-1; D might be TRBD1 (6 bases). Germline lookup yields CDR1 LGHDT and CDR2 YNNKEL (reference sequence). Trimming took off 1 base at V and 7 bases at J, with 14 bases between the two ends. This CDR3 is 15 amino acids long. The CDR3 nucleotides read TGTGCCAGCAGCCAAGTTCCAGGGGTGGGAAATGAGCAGTTCTTC. It yields the protein CASSQVPGVGNEQFF.

This rearrangement joins TRBV5-1 to TRBJ2-3, with D perhaps matching TRBD2 (6 bases). Looked up from germline, CDR1 is SGHRS and CDR2 is YFSETQ. The V end lost 2 bases, the J end lost 2 bases, and 12 bases lay between the germline ends. The CDR3 has 15 amino acids. CDR3 in amino acids: CASSLTKRVTDTQYF. The CDR3 coding sequence is TGCGCCAGCAGCTTAACCAAGCGGGTCACAGATACGCAGTATTTT.

V gene TRBV4-3 combines with J gene TRBJ2-2; 7 bases are a match to TRBD1. The CDR3 length is 17 residues. J lost 4 bases, V lost 0 bases, and 8 bases had no gene match. From germline, CDR1 is LGHNA and CDR2 YSLEER. The CDR3 DNA reads as TGCGCCAGCAGCCAAGAACGACAGGGCATTCTCACCGGGGAGCTGTTTTTT. Protein product: CASSQERQGILTGELFF.

This clone occurred a few times. V gene TRBV4-3 combines with J gene TRBJ1-2; no clear D gene. The length of the CDR3 is 13 residues. The germline V gene has CDR1 LGHNA and CDR2 YSLEER. V dropped 4 bases and J dropped 7 bases, with 13 bases sitting between them. The CDR3: CASSPRIAGGYTF. The CDR3 DNA reads as TGCGCCAGCAGCCCCCGTATCGCGGGTGGCTACACCTTC.

This sequence joins TRBV5-4 and TRBJ2-1, with D possibly TRBD2 on 5 matching bases. V was cut by 2 bases and J by 8 bases, with 23 bases left in between. The CDR3 totals 17 residues. In germline, CDR1 is SGHNT, CDR2 YYREEE (reference sequence). The CDR3 loop is CASSFDGLPQRLYEQFF. In DNA, the CDR3 is TGTGCCAGCAGCTTTGATGGACTCCCGCAGCGCCTTTATGAGCAGTTCTTC.

The V gene is TRBV15, the J gene TRBJ2-7; TRBD1 matches at 7 bases. CDR1 is LNHNV, CDR2 YYDKDF, per germline (reference sequence). Losses at the gene ends were 0 bases for V and 3 bases for J; bases not matched to a gene: 5. CDR3 length equals 15 residues. The chain's CDR3 is CATSRERDRRYEQYF. In nucleotides, the CDR3 is TGTGCCACCAGCAGAGAGAGGGACAGACGCTACGAGCAGTACTTC.

This clone was seen a few times. The CDR3 protein is CASSYSRSGTEAFF. CDR3 coding DNA: TGTGCCAGCAGTTACTCGAGGTCAGGGACTGAAGCTTTCTTT. V gene TRBV6-5 combines with J gene TRBJ1-1; weak D call: TRBD1 (5 bases). Trimming stripped 0 bases from V and 5 bases from J, with 10 bases between. CDR1 and CDR2 from the germline V gene are MNHEY and SVGAGI. The CDR3 sequence is 14 residues long.

The rearrangement joins TRBV29-1 to TRBJ2-3; 7 bases map to TRBD1. Germline lookup yields CDR1 SQVTM and CDR2 ANQGSEA. The CDR3 extends over 10 amino acids. Trimming cost V 5 bases and J 11 bases; bases outside gene matches: 4. CDR3 sequence reads: CSVYRGEQYF. The DNA for the CDR3 is TGCAGCGTTTACAGGGGAGAGCAGTATTTT.

The gene calls are TRBV3-1 (or the pseudogene TRBV3-2) and TRBJ2-7; D is possibly TRBD1 (6 bases). This CDR3 is built from 16 residues. Per germline, CDR1 LGHDT and CDR2 YNNKEL (reference sequence). The V end was cut by 2 bases, the J end by 2 bases, with 16 bases between. In DNA, the CDR3 is TGTGCCAGCAGCCAACACCAGGGGACACCTGCCTACGAGCAGTACTTC. This sequence encodes CASSQHQGTPAYEQYF.

The chain uses TRBV30 and TRBJ1-6, with 10 positions matching TRBD1. Germline V lookup: CDR1 GTSNPN, CDR2 SVGIG (reference sequence). After removal of 5 bases from V and 10 bases from J, the junction contained 5 bases not matched to a gene. CDR3 length equals 13 residues. The CDR3 sequence: CAWDRGQGSPLHF. The CDR3 bases are TGTGCCTGGGACAGGGGGCAGGGGTCACCCCTCCACTTT.

The sample holds one count of this clone. The V call is TRBV10-3, the J call TRBJ2-1; 13 bases align to TRBD2. The CDR3 totals 15 residues. The V segment lost 5 bases and the J segment 8 bases; nucleotides outside the gene matches: 6. CDR1 is ENHRY and CDR2 is SYGVKD in the germline V gene. The CDR3 loop is CAISQTSGGAYEQFF. The CDR3 DNA reads as TGTGCCATCAGTCAAACTAGCGGGGGGGCGTATGAGCAGTTCTTC.

This chain joins TRBV27 and TRBJ2-1, with 11 bases that match TRBD2. This CDR3 comprises 16 residues. CDR1 is MNHEY and CDR2 is SMNVEV in the germline V gene (reference sequence). J was trimmed by 3 bases and V by 2 bases; bases with no gene match: 3. Here the CDR3 DNA reads TGTGCCAGCAGTTTAGATACTAGCGGGGGCTACAATGAGCAGTTCTTC. This gives the protein CASSLDTSGGYNEQFF.